The clone carrying this T cell receptor (beta chain) was counted between two and nine times. Its specificity is unknown. This specimen comes from a study of beta chain features in type 1 diabetes. The study, taken as a whole, reports: Reads derived from cDNA could over-represent cells showing high TCR expression. In all four CD4+ subsets, TCRB CDR3 length was significantly, moderately reduced in type 1 diabetes.

The entirety of the isolated RNA underwent reverse transcription, so expressed TCRB transcripts were sequenced. Profiling relied on immunoSEQ multiplex PCR, and the TCRdb table lists in-frame clones only, not all of them. The sample lists about 130,000 clones; approximately 10% were seen once. This CDR3 contains 14 residues. CDR1 is SGHNT, CDR2 YYREEE, per germline (reference sequence). Unmatched junction bases numbered 5, after V lost 4 bases and J lost 4 bases. Specimen: central memory CD4+ T cells from blood. The sequence was collected from a young man with type 1 diabetes. J is TRBJ1-1 and V is TRBV5-4; 9 bases align to TRBD1. CDR3 DNA: TGTGCCAGCAGCCTACAGGGGGCAGGCACTGAAGCTTTCTTT. Amino acids: CASSLQGAGTEAFF.